This T cell receptor (beta chain) was captured by sequencing in a study of blood T cell repertoires in COVID-19. Original processing methods: Estimates of nucleated cell counts were drawn from the amplification of reference gene primers. This table comes from immunoSEQ multiplex PCR, and its TCRdb copy is limited to in-frame clones, with some not included. V, J and clone size reflect that table, while D and trimming were determined from the DNA. Altogether about 160,000 clones are present, 65% to 85% being singletons, with the ten largest covering 2.5% to 3%. This clonotype was obtained from a woman aged 60-75 years with acute or convalescent COVID-19. Sequences were obtained from peripheral blood.

The CDR3 protein is CASKTVRDTQYF. CDR3 coding DNA: TGTGCCAGCAAAACGGTCAGGGATACGCAGTATTTT. This chain uses TRBV27 with TRBJ2-3; D gene unclear. CDR1 is MNHEY and CDR2 is SMNVEV in the germline V gene (reference sequence). The CDR3 consists of 12 residues. V gave up 7 bases and J gave up 6 bases, with 11 bases separating them.